Detailed here is one T cell receptor (beta chain). The data stem from a study of technical replicates of blood from a few donors. Sequencing used immunoSEQ multiplex PCR; TCRdb keeps in-frame clones, though not all of them. The sample consists of over 45,000 clones, 80% to 95% of them appearing once. Germline CDR1 SGHAT, CDR2 FQNNGV. This CDR3 is built from 15 residues. The V gene lost 0 bases and the J gene lost 1 base, with 10 bases spanning the gap. Specimen: PBMCs. The chain combines TRBV11-2 with TRBJ2-7; D gene unclear. The TCR sequence derives from a human donor in good health. Some clones in this sample may be carry-over from other donors' samples. The CDR3 DNA sequence: TGTGCCAGCAGCTTAGATAGAAGCCTTTCCTACGAGCAGTACTTC. This gives the protein CASSLDRSLSYEQYF.